The 20 T cell receptor beta chains below were found in one sample sequenced in a study of blood T cells in healthy people across ages. Combining a sample-barcoded 5' primer with a J-beta primer mix, a second PCR ran for 7 to 11 cycles. TCRdb passed the 5' RACE reads through MiXCR, listing each CDR3 protein once. The profile shows roughly 730,000 distinct CDR3 sequences, about 61% of them singletons. Sample: blood. Receptors originate from a man aged 40-49 years in good health.

In its sample, this clonotype was seen a few times. The rearrangement links TRBV6-6 to TRBJ2-7; no definite D call. V was pared by 1 base and J by 7 bases, with 20 bases between. CDR1 is MNHNY, CDR2 SVGAGI, per germline (reference sequence). The CDR3 is made up of 16 amino acids. The CDR3 region has the DNA TGTGCCAGCAGTTACTTTCGCCAGGACCCTTACGGAGAGCAGTACTTC. Amino acids: CASSYFRQDPYGEQYF.

This chain joins TRBV5-1 and TRBJ2-5; 7 nucleotides match TRBD1. Germline CDR1 is SGHRS and CDR2 is YFSETQ. The V segment lost 7 bases and the J segment 2 bases; nucleotides outside the gene matches: 11. The CDR3 is 15 amino acids. CDR3 bases: TGCGCCAGCGCACGGGACAGAATACAGCAAGAGACCCAGTACTTC. Its translation: CASARDRIQQETQYF.

The rearrangement links TRBV29-1 to TRBJ2-1; D call uncertain. The CDR3 sequence is 12 residues long. V lost 2 bases and J lost 4, with 6 bases in between. Germline CDR1 SQVTM, CDR2 ANQGSEA. Here the CDR3 DNA reads TGCAGCGTTGAAAACGGTTACAATGAGCAGTTCTTC. It codes for CSVENGYNEQFF.

In DNA form, the CDR3 reads TGTGCCAGCAGTCCGACGACTAGCGGGAGCGACGAGCAGTACTTC. Its protein product is CASSPTTSGSDEQYF. The gene calls are TRBV27 and TRBJ2-7; 12 bases fit TRBD2. CDR1 is MNHEY and CDR2 is SMNVEV in the germline V gene (reference sequence). The length of the CDR3 is 15 residues. The V and J ends lost 5 bases and 5 bases, in that order; junction bases with no gene match: 7.

This sequence joins TRBV6-2 or TRBV6-3 and TRBJ2-5; D might be TRBD1 or TRBD2, each matching 5 bases. The CDR3 spans 17 residues. Germline CDR1 is MNHEY and CDR2 is SVGEGT. Trimming removed 2 bases at V and 5 bases at J, with 21 bases between. This CDR3 is CASSYRNPGLGDETQYF. The CDR3 nucleotides read TGTGCCAGCAGTTACCGGAACCCGGGTCTGGGGGACGAGACCCAGTACTTC.

This clonotype turned up a few times. This sequence joins TRBV20-1 and TRBJ2-3; no reliable D call. The germline V gene encodes CDR1 DFQATT and CDR2 SNEGSKA (reference sequence). This CDR3 has 11 residues. Here the CDR3 DNA reads TGCCGGCCGGGTTACACAGATACGCAGTATTTT. This sequence encodes CRPGYTDTQYF.

V and J are TRBV7-3 and TRBJ2-3; 9 positions match TRBD1. Germline V gene sequence: CDR1 SGHTA, CDR2 FQGTGA. V was pared by 2 bases and J by 4 bases, with 4 bases of the junction left unmatched. CDR3 length equals 15 residues. CDR3 residues: CASSLGQGSSDTQYF. The CDR3 bases are TGTGCCAGCAGCTTAGGACAGGGGTCATCAGATACGCAGTATTTT.

V and J are TRBV4-3 and TRBJ2-2; the D is unclear. Germline V CDR1 and CDR2: LGHNA, YSLEER. The V gene lost 4 bases and the J gene lost 4 bases, with 16 bases spanning the gap. The CDR3 has 16 amino acids. The CDR3 DNA sequence: TGCGCCAGCAGCCCTCGGAGTGGCCGAGTCACCGGGGAGCTGTTTTTT. This translates into CASSPRSGRVTGELFF.

V and J are TRBV7-3 and TRBJ2-7, with 7 bases lining up with TRBD2. Germline lookup yields CDR1 SGHTA and CDR2 FQGTGA. The CDR3 consists of 13 residues. The trim removed 5 bases at V and 6 bases at J, leaving 7 bases unmatched. The CDR3 loop is CASSQGEGGEQYF. The CDR3 coding sequence is TGTGCCAGCAGCCAAGGGGAGGGAGGCGAGCAGTACTTC.

A word on this clonotype: An end of the junction differs from the germline gene, which may be a read error. The V call is TRBV4-1, the J call TRBJ1-1, with 8 bases that match TRBD1. The CDR3 length is 16 residues. Germline assignment: CDR1 MGHRA and CDR2 YSYEKL. The CDR3 protein is CASSQEGRQGNTEAFF. Here the CDR3 DNA reads TGCGCCAGCAGCCAAGAGGGGAGACAGGGGAACACCGAAGCTTTCTTT.

V gene TRBV28 combines with J gene TRBJ1-5; no clear D gene. Germline V gives CDR1 MDHEN, CDR2 SYDVKM. Trimming pared 2 bases from V and 6 bases from J, leaving 2 bases between. The CDR3 sequence is 11 residues long. CDR3 sequence: CASSLRQPQHF. The CDR3 region has the DNA TGTGCCAGCAGTTTACGTCAGCCCCAGCATTTT.

This clonotype came up a few times. The chain joins TRBV5-1 to TRBJ2-7; TRBD2 matches 10 bases. The CDR3 length is 12 residues. V lost 3 bases to trimming and J lost 7 bases; unmatched junction nucleotides: 1. Germline assignment: CDR1 SGHRS and CDR2 YFSETQ. The CDR3 region has the DNA TGCGCCAGCAGCTGGGGACTAGCGGAGCAGTACTTC. Translating gives CASSWGLAEQYF.

J is TRBJ2-4 and V is TRBV28, with D hard to call. V lost 6 bases and J 4 bases, leaving 13 bases between the germline ends. Germline loops: CDR1 MDHEN, CDR2 SYDVKM. CDR3 length: 14 amino acids. CDR3 sequence reads: CASRLAALKNIQYF. The CDR3 DNA sequence: TGTGCCAGCAGACTGGCGGCACTAAAAAACATTCAGTACTTC.

Of note for this clonotype: This may be a read error: a much more frequent sequence differs by one nucleotide. This sequence joins TRBV7-9 and TRBJ2-5, with a possible D match to TRBD2 (5 bases). Germline loops: CDR1 SEHNR, CDR2 FQNEAQ (reference sequence). The CDR3 has 12 amino acids. In nucleotides, the CDR3 is TGTTCCAGCAGCCCTGAGGGAGAGACCCAGTACTTC. It translates to CSSSPEGETQYF.

This rearrangement joins TRBV12-3 or TRBV12-4 to TRBJ2-7, with 7 bases fitting TRBD1. V dropped 3 bases and J dropped 3; count of bases not matched to a gene: 14. CDR3 length: 17 residues. CDR3 sequence reads: CASSFSLLGQGVYEQYF. The CDR3 DNA follows: TGTGCCAGCAGTTTTTCGCTTCTGGGGCAGGGGGTCTACGAGCAGTACTTC.

The rearrangement uses TRBV11-2 and TRBJ1-1; D unresolved. The CDR3 totals 14 residues. Germline CDR1 reads SGHAT; CDR2 reads FQNNGV. Trimming shortened V by 5 bases and J by 0 bases, and 10 bases separated the two germline ends. CDR3 amino acids: CASSPLGLNTEAFF. For the CDR3, the DNA is TGTGCCAGCAGCCCCCTGGGGTTGAACACTGAAGCTTTCTTT.

The chain uses TRBV12-3 or TRBV12-4 and TRBJ2-7; tentatively, D is TRBD2 (6 bases). The CDR3 runs 15 residues. V gave up 6 bases and J gave up 0 bases, with 15 bases separating them. The chain's CDR3 is CASSPGRGGSYEQYF. The CDR3 nucleotides read TGTGCCAGCAGCCCCGGGCGGGGAGGCTCCTACGAGCAGTACTTC.

This clonotype has just a few counts. This chain uses TRBV12-3 or TRBV12-4 with TRBJ1-5; D remains ambiguous. V shed 6 bases and J shed 4 bases, with 16 bases lying between them. The CDR3 totals 15 residues. The CDR3 reads CASSSTETLNQPQHF. The CDR3 DNA reads as TGTGCCAGCAGCTCAACAGAGACACTAAATCAGCCCCAGCATTTT.

CDR3 sequence reads: CASSLKSGRQPYNEQFF. The CDR3 bases are TGTGCCAGCAGTTTAAAGAGCGGGAGACAGCCCTACAATGAGCAGTTCTTC. The V and J genes are TRBV28 and TRBJ2-1; 8 nucleotides align to TRBD2. Germline V gene lookup returns CDR1 MDHEN and CDR2 SYDVKM. The CDR3 loop spans 17 amino acids. With V trimmed by 2 bases and J by 2 bases, 8 bases remained unmatched.

The V call is TRBV6-5, the J call TRBJ2-3, with a weak D call TRBD1 (5 bases). The CDR3 runs 16 residues. The V end lost 1 base, the J end lost 5 bases, and 16 bases lay between the germline ends. Per germline, CDR1 MNHEY and CDR2 SVGAGI. The CDR3 DNA reads as TGTGCCAGCAGTTACTTCCCCGGCCAGGGCGTAGATACGCAGTATTTT. It yields the protein CASSYFPGQGVDTQYF.